Following are 27 T cell receptor beta chains from one sample sequenced in a study of blood T cell repertoires in COVID-19. Only in-frame clones appear in the TCRdb table, and some are missing; sequencing was by immunoSEQ multiplex PCR. In the table there are some 200,000 clones, approximately 81% of which are singletons. Sequencing was done on a sample of peripheral blood. The receptors come from a woman in her sixties who had recovered from COVID-19.

This chain connects TRBV5-8 to TRBJ1-3; weak D call: TRBD1 (5 bases). V was clipped by 0 bases and J by 6 bases, with 13 bases between them. The germline V gene encodes CDR1 SGHTS and CDR2 YDEGEE. There are 15 residues in the CDR3. CDR3 bases: TGTGCCAGCAGCTTGGAGACAGTCGCAGAAAACACCATATATTTT. Protein: CASSLETVAENTIYF. Looking up the rest from reference TRBV5-8 and TRBJ1-3 gives the full variable domain: EAGVTQSPTHLIKTRGQQATLRCSPISGHTSVYWYQQALGLGLQFLLWYDEGEERNRGNFPPRFSGRQFPNYSSELNVNALELEDSALYLCASSLETVAENTIYFGEGSWLTVV.

The chain links TRBV5-6 to TRBJ2-7; TRBD1 matches 7 bases. Trimming at V came to 0 bases and at J to 7 bases, leaving 7 bases not matched to a gene. Germline-derived CDR1 and CDR2 are SGHDT and YYEEEE. The CDR3 runs 14 residues. The CDR3 is CASSLVPTGTEQYF. CDR3 DNA sequence: TGTGCCAGCAGCTTGGTTCCGACAGGGACGGAGCAGTACTTC.

The V gene is TRBV2, the J gene TRBJ2-5, with 9 bases identical to TRBD2. The CDR3 spans 14 residues. CDR1 SNHLY and CDR2 FYNNEI come from the germline V gene. V was clipped by 8 bases and J by 1 base; unmatched bases: 5. In DNA form, the CDR3 reads TGTGCCAGCTCCTTAGCGGGGGCCCAAGAGACCCAGTACTTC. Encoded protein: CASSLAGAQETQYF.

This chain uses TRBV29-1 with TRBJ2-5, with TRBD2 matching 9 bases. V lost 6 bases and J lost 3; bases outside the gene matches: 8. Looked up from germline, CDR1 is SQVTM and CDR2 is ANQGSEA. This CDR3 contains 14 residues. For the CDR3, the DNA is TGCAGCGTCGCACCGGGACTAGCAGAAGAGACCCAGTACTTC. Translation: CSVAPGLAEETQYF.

The CDR3 sequence: CASSRREVRYEQYF. As DNA, the CDR3 is TGTGCCAGCAGTCGGAGGGAAGTTCGTTACGAGCAGTACTTC. This chain connects TRBV6-5 to TRBJ2-7, with D tentatively TRBD2 (6 bases). The CDR3 length is 14 residues. The germline gives CDR1 MNHEY, CDR2 SVGAGI. V lost 5 bases and J lost 4, with 15 bases in between.

The gene calls are TRBV3-1 (or the pseudogene TRBV3-2) and TRBJ1-6, with D uncertain. Trimming removed 4 bases from V and 7 bases from J, with 5 bases in between. The germline V gene has CDR1 LGHDT and CDR2 YNNKEL (reference sequence). The CDR3 is 12 amino acids. This chain's CDR3 is CASSRGNSPLHF. The CDR3 DNA follows: TGTGCCAGCAGCCGAGGGAATTCACCCCTCCACTTT.

The rearrangement joins TRBV9 to TRBJ2-3; 8 bases agree with TRBD2. CDR3 length: 17 amino acids. CDR1 and CDR2 (germline): SGDLS, YYNGEE. Trimming at V came to 1 base and at J to 2 bases, leaving 9 bases not matched to a gene. Written as DNA, the CDR3 is TGTGCCAGCAGCGTACGCCCGGGACTAGTAGTCACAGATACGCAGTATTTT. Translating it yields CASSVRPGLVVTDTQYF. Drawing the rest from reference TRBV9 and TRBJ2-3, the complete variable domain is DSGVTQTPKHLITATGQRVTLRCSPRSGDLSVYWYQQSLDQGLQFLIQYYNGEERAKGNILERFSAQQFPDLHSELNLSSLELGDSALYFCASSVRPGLVVTDTQYFGPGTRLTVL.

The chain has TRBV6-5 and TRBJ2-2; 9 nucleotides agree with TRBD2. The CDR3 loop spans 15 amino acids. The V and J ends lost 6 bases and 0 bases, in that order; junction bases with no gene match: 2. Germline V CDR1 and CDR2: MNHEY, SVGAGI. This CDR3 is CASSRTSANTGELFF. CDR3 in DNA: TGTGCCAGCAGCCGGACTAGCGCGAACACCGGGGAGCTGTTTTTT.

The genes are TRBV6-2 or TRBV6-3 and TRBJ1-6; D is undetermined. Trimming left V 0 bases short and J 7 bases short, with 10 bases between. The CDR3 length is 15 residues. Germline CDR1 is MNHEY and CDR2 is SVGEGT. The chain's CDR3 is CASSYSRTGNSPLHF. The CDR3 DNA sequence: TGTGCCAGCAGTTACTCCCGGACGGGGAATTCACCCCTCCACTTT.

This clone has more than one count but fewer than ten. V gene TRBV7-9 combines with J gene TRBJ1-3; unclear D gene. Germline CDR1 and CDR2: SEHNR and FQNEAQ (reference sequence). The CDR3 has 12 amino acids. V was cut by 5 bases and J by 2 bases, with 4 bases left in between. CDR3 protein: CASSPTGNTIYF. The CDR3 region has the DNA TGTGCCAGCAGCCCTACTGGAAACACCATATATTTT.

The chain couples TRBV7-8 to TRBJ1-4, with D unresolved. CDR3 length equals 14 residues. Trimming stripped 4 bases from V and 0 bases from J, with 6 bases between. The germline V gene encodes CDR1 SGHVS and CDR2 FQNEAQ. CDR3 amino acids: CASSSATTNEKLFF. CDR3 DNA: TGTGCCAGCAGCTCCGCGACAACTAATGAAAAACTGTTTTTT.

The chain couples TRBV6-5 to TRBJ1-4, with D possibly being TRBD1 (5 bases). From germline, CDR1 is MNHEY and CDR2 SVGAGI. This CDR3 is 14 amino acids long. The V gene lost 2 bases and the J gene lost 4 bases, with 8 bases spanning the gap. The chain's CDR3 is CASSYRGSNEKLFF. The CDR3 region has the DNA TGTGCCAGCAGTTACAGGGGTAGTAATGAAAAACTGTTTTTT.

The chain carries TRBV4-2 and TRBJ2-7, with D possibly TRBD1 on 5 matching bases. This CDR3 contains 13 residues. The germline V and J ends were trimmed by 4 bases and 3 bases, with 10 bases remaining between them. In germline, CDR1 is LGHNA, CDR2 YNFKEQ. CDR3 region: CASSPDRNYEQYF. CDR3 coding DNA: TGTGCCAGCAGCCCCGACAGAAACTACGAGCAGTACTTC.

The chain employs TRBV15 and TRBJ2-3; 8 bases match TRBD1. Trimming removed 3 bases from V and 2 bases from J; junction bases left unmatched: 4. Per the germline V gene, CDR1 is LNHNV and CDR2 is YYDKDF (reference sequence). This CDR3 has 15 residues. The CDR3 protein is CATSSWTGNTDTQYF. In DNA form, the CDR3 reads TGTGCCACCAGCAGCTGGACAGGGAACACAGATACGCAGTATTTT.

The chain has TRBV15 and TRBJ1-1, with 7 bases aligning to TRBD1. The CDR3 loop spans 15 amino acids. Germline V CDR1 and CDR2: LNHNV, YYDKDF (reference sequence). V lost 4 bases, J lost 1 base, and 6 bases stayed unmatched. The CDR3 sequence: CATSTPRQGNTEAFF. The CDR3 nucleotides read TGTGCCACCAGCACACCCCGACAGGGGAACACTGAAGCTTTCTTT.

The gene calls are TRBV18 and TRBJ2-3, with 7 bases fitting TRBD2. The germline V gene encodes CDR1 KGHSH and CDR2 LQKENI. Trimming at V came to 0 bases and at J to 7 bases, leaving 4 bases not matched to a gene. CDR3 length: 14 residues. The DNA of the CDR3 is TGTGCCAGCTCACCACCTCTAGCGGCCTATACGCAGTATTTT. Translated, it gives CASSPPLAAYTQYF.

The chain employs TRBV7-9 and TRBJ1-4; TRBD1 is a possible D gene (5 bases). Germline CDR1 reads SEHNR; CDR2 reads FQNEAQ (reference sequence). V gave up 5 bases and J gave up 12 bases, with 16 bases separating them. CDR3 size: 13 residues. The CDR3 loop reads CASSQIGGGELFF. In nucleotides, the CDR3 is TGTGCCAGCAGCCAAATCGGTGGGGGGGAACTGTTTTTT.

The chain joins TRBV19 to TRBJ1-6, with 7 bases matching TRBD1. Trimming removed 6 bases from V and 10 bases from J; junction bases left unmatched: 6. The CDR3 has 13 residues. The V gene's germline CDR1 is LNHDA and CDR2 SQIVND (reference sequence). CDR3 DNA: TGTGCCAGTAGCAACAGGGGTGGGTCACCCCTCCACTTT. Translating gives CASSNRGGSPLHF.

The rearrangement uses TRBV4-2 and TRBJ1-2; D is unclear. Germline CDR1 LGHNA, CDR2 YNFKEQ. Between the trimmed V and J ends, which lost 4 bases and 1 base, there was a span of 16 bases. The CDR3 runs to 16 residues. Here the CDR3 reads CASSPIPQLNNYGYTF. CDR3 DNA sequence: TGTGCCAGCAGCCCCATTCCCCAACTGAATAACTATGGCTACACCTTC.

This clone is a singleton in its sample. This chain joins TRBV29-1 and TRBJ1-2; D is unresolved. The ends were cut back, 3 bases at V and 4 bases at J, with 9 bases in the middle. The CDR3 covers 12 residues. Germline CDR1 reads SQVTM; CDR2 reads ANQGSEA. The CDR3 here is CSVDNSSYGYTF. DNA for the CDR3: TGCAGCGTTGACAACTCCTCCTATGGCTACACCTTC.

The chain joins TRBV13 to TRBJ1-2, with 9 bases identical to TRBD1. The germline V gene has CDR1 PRHDT and CDR2 FYEKMQ (reference sequence). V was pared by 3 bases and J by 8 bases, with 4 bases of the junction left unmatched. CDR3 length: 13 residues. The CDR3 DNA reads TGTGCCAGCAGCTTTTACAGGGGGCAAGGCTACACCTTC. Translating it yields CASSFYRGQGYTF.

The sample holds a few counts of this clone. The V and J genes are TRBV5-3 and TRBJ1-5; a possible D gene is TRBD1 (5 bases). TRBV5-3 is treated as an ORF (open reading frame) with a function not yet certain. V lost 10 bases to trimming and J lost 3 bases, with 8 bases between them. The CDR3 is 11 amino acids. The CDR3 region has the DNA TGTGCCTGGGGGGTCAATCAGCCCCAGCATTTT. Amino acids: CAWGVNQPQHF.

The gene calls are TRBV2 and TRBJ2-4, with D possibly TRBD2 on 5 matching bases. CDR3 size: 15 residues. The germline V gene encodes CDR1 SNHLY and CDR2 FYNNEI. V was cut by 4 bases and J by 1 base, with 11 bases left in between. CDR3 residues: CASSADGGAKNIQYF. CDR3 nucleotide sequence: TGTGCCAGCAGTGCTGATGGCGGGGCCAAAAACATTCAGTACTTC.

The chain recombines TRBV7-9 with TRBJ2-5; tentative D call: TRBD1 (6 bases). The CDR3 contains 15 residues. Trimming removed 7 bases from V and 2 bases from J, with 17 bases in between. In germline, CDR1 is SEHNR, CDR2 FQNEAQ (reference sequence). CDR3 amino acids: CASTNANGQQETQYF. CDR3 DNA sequence: TGTGCCAGCACCAACGCTAATGGACAGCAAGAGACCCAGTACTTC.

The chain links TRBV5-4 to TRBJ2-3; TRBD2 agrees at 9 bases. This CDR3 region has 15 residues. V lost 5 bases and J lost 1; bases outside the gene matches: 5. The germline V gene has CDR1 SGHNT and CDR2 YYREEE (reference sequence). In DNA, the CDR3 is TGTGCCAGCAGGGTGGGACTAGCCGGCACAGATACGCAGTATTTT. Translation gives CASRVGLAGTDTQYF.

This clone came up a few times. The chain employs TRBV7-3 and TRBJ2-5; 10 nucleotides line up with TRBD2. Germline CDR1 reads SGHTA; CDR2 reads FQGTGA. This CDR3 region has 15 residues. Germline trimming cut 3 bases from V and 1 base from J; bases unmatched to any gene: 2. CDR3 protein: CASSLTSGLQETQYF. The CDR3 bases are TGTGCCAGCAGCTTGACTAGCGGGCTCCAAGAGACCCAGTACTTC. Together with reference TRBV7-3 and TRBJ2-5, the CDR3 gives the full variable domain: GAGVSQTPSNKVTEKGKYVELRCDPISGHTALYWYRQSLGQGPEFLIYFQGTGAADDSGLPNDRFFAVRPEGSVSTLKIQRTERGDSAVYLCASSLTSGLQETQYFGPGTRLLVL.

The CDR3: CASSVARSTEAFF. CDR3 DNA: TGTGCCAGCAGTGTTGCGAGGAGCACTGAAGCTTTCTTT. The genes are TRBV2 and TRBJ1-1; D ambiguous. CDR1 is SNHLY and CDR2 is FYNNEI in the germline V gene. V was shortened by 4 bases and J by 4 bases, with 10 bases between the two germline ends. There are 13 residues in the CDR3.